This T cell receptor (beta chain) was found in a study of tumour-infiltrating T cells in Burkitt lymphoma. For the study at large: All epidemiological Burkitt lymphoma subtypes were represented in the cohort. Productive clonality predicted overall and progression-free survival. Study results and limitations: Several public clonotypes were shared across many Burkitt lymphoma patients.

Germline CDR1 SGDLS, CDR2 YYNGEE. Trimming removed 3 bases at V and 1 base at J, with 8 bases between. The CDR3 consists of 14 residues. To note about this clone: Its antigen is unknown. Different DNA sequences within this sample yield the same CDR3.

This table comes from immunoSEQ multiplex PCR, and its TCRdb copy is limited to in-frame clones, with some not included. The sample lists more than 45,000 clones; around 30% were seen once. This rearrangement joins TRBV9 to TRBJ1-5, with a tentative D call TRBD1 (6 bases). Sequenced material: tumor tissue. The clonotype comes from a human donor with Burkitt lymphoma. The CDR3 bases are TGTGCCAGCAGCGGGGGGCAAAGCAATCAGCCCCAGCATTTT. It encodes CASSGGQSNQPQHF.